This entry concerns a single TCR beta chain. Original analysis: Nucleated cell counts were estimated from reference gene primer amplification. Using immunoSEQ multiplex PCR, the repertoire was profiled, and TCRdb retains in-frame clones only, with some absent. V, J and clone size were drawn from that table, and D and trimming were deduced from the DNA. The sample contains some 260,000 clones, 85% to 95% of which appear only once. The data originate from a study of blood T cell repertoires in COVID-19. Two negative PCRs, clearance, or symptom resolution had been documented for recovered Cohort 3 donors. The specimen was PBMCs or T cells enriched from blood (not recorded which). This clonotype was obtained from a woman younger than 35 who had recovered from COVID-19.

The CDR3 loop is CASSSSRLTDTQYF. The CDR3 nucleotides read TGTGCCAGCAGCTCCTCGCGACTCACAGATACGCAGTATTTT. This chain joins TRBV7-9 and TRBJ2-3; D is uncertain. Trimming took 4 bases from V and 2 from J, leaving 10 bases between them. CDR1 SEHNR and CDR2 FQNEAQ come from the germline V gene (reference sequence). CDR3 length equals 14 residues.